This T cell receptor (beta chain) came from a study of patients and donors after allogeneic stem cell transplantation. TCRdb re-called the RT-PCR reads with MiXCR, one entry per CDR3 protein. The data show about 30,000 distinct CDR3 sequences, roughly 8% seen once. V was trimmed by 3 bases and J by 7 bases, leaving 10 bases between them. The CDR3 runs to 14 residues. Germline CDR1 and CDR2: SEHNR and FQNEAQ (reference sequence). The sequencing input was blood, either unsorted or a sorted T cell fraction (not recorded which). The sequence came from a human donor who was either an allogeneic HSCT recipient or a stem cell or donor lymphocyte infusion donor (not recorded which). It is not recorded whose cells these are; they may come from a transplant donor. The chain carries TRBV7-9 and TRBJ1-6; D ambiguous. The CDR3 nucleotides read TGTGCCAGCAGCTTGTGGGCGCGAAATTCACCCCTCCACTTT. Translation gives CASSLWARNSPLHF.